This T cell receptor (beta chain) was identified during a study of T cell changes during pregnancy in multiple sclerosis. Produced via immunoSEQ multiplex PCR; TCRdb's table is partial and in-frame only. The table includes 40,000 to 50,000 clones, around 91% detected once. The CDR3 spans 13 residues. Trimming stripped 7 bases from V and 4 bases from J, with 14 bases between. Germline V CDR1 and CDR2: LNHDA, SQIVND (reference sequence). This clone was picked up a small number of times. The source was CD8+ T cells from peripheral blood mononuclear cells, collected in the first trimester of pregnancy. This receptor was obtained from a female donor with multiple sclerosis, enrolled in a pregnancy study. The genes are TRBV19 and TRBJ2-7, with D possibly matching TRBD1 (5 bases). The CDR3 coding sequence is TGTGCCAGTAAGGACACCTTTAGTTACGAGCAGTACTTC. The encoded protein is CASKDTFSYEQYF.